These 32 T cell receptor beta chains share one sample of origin, sequenced in a study of blood T cell repertoires in COVID-19. Sequencing used immunoSEQ multiplex PCR; TCRdb keeps in-frame clones, though not all of them. The table has 250,000 to 300,000 clones, approximately 84% seen once. The material sequenced was PBMCs or T cells enriched from blood (not recorded which). These TCRs come from a young man who had recovered from COVID-19.

The V and J genes are TRBV5-1 and TRBJ1-2, with D tentatively TRBD1 (5 bases). Trimming took off 0 bases at V and 4 bases at J, with 13 bases between the two ends. The germline CDR1 and CDR2 sequences are SGHRS and YFSETQ. This CDR3 comprises 15 residues. CDR3 region: CASSLARGTGYGYTF. The CDR3 DNA follows: TGCGCCAGCAGCTTGGCCCGTGGGACTGGCTATGGCTACACCTTC.

V is TRBV2 and J is TRBJ1-2, with D perhaps TRBD1 (5 bases). The V and J ends lost 0 bases and 7 bases respectively, with 15 bases between them. The CDR3 extends over 15 amino acids. Germline CDR1 reads SNHLY; CDR2 reads FYNNEI. The CDR3 here is CASSEAGRRGGGYTF. DNA of the CDR3: TGTGCCAGCAGTGAAGCGGGGCGCCGGGGAGGTGGCTACACCTTC.

The rearrangement uses TRBV6-1 and TRBJ1-4; 7 nucleotides align to TRBD1. The CDR3 contains 15 residues. The germline V gene has CDR1 MNHNS and CDR2 SASEGT. Unmatched junction bases numbered 3, after V lost 2 bases and J lost 3 bases. The CDR3 DNA reads as TGTGCCAGCAGTGAATGGGGACAGCCTAATGAAAAACTGTTTTTT. Amino acid sequence: CASSEWGQPNEKLFF.

The V call is TRBV27, the J call TRBJ1-1; D is unresolved. Germline-derived CDR1 and CDR2 are MNHEY and SMNVEV (reference sequence). There are 13 residues in the CDR3. Trimming pared 2 bases from V and 4 bases from J, leaving 8 bases between. This CDR3 reads CASSLGLSTEAFF. Written as DNA, the CDR3 is TGTGCCAGCAGTTTAGGCCTTTCCACTGAAGCTTTCTTT.

The chain couples TRBV28 to TRBJ1-4, with D possibly being TRBD1 (5 bases). The germline gives CDR1 MDHEN, CDR2 SYDVKM. The CDR3 consists of 14 residues. Trimming left V 1 base short and J 5 bases short, with 8 bases between. CDR3 region: CASSLFGGNEKLFF. CDR3 in DNA: TGTGCCAGCAGTTTATTTGGGGGGAATGAAAAACTGTTTTTT. Drawing the rest from reference TRBV28 and TRBJ1-4, the complete variable domain is DVKVTQSSRYLVKRTGEKVFLECVQDMDHENMFWYRQDPGLGLRLIYFSYDVKMKEKGDIPEGYSVSREKKERFSLILESASTNQTSMYLCASSLFGGNEKLFFGSGTQLSVL.

In nucleotides, the CDR3 is TGTGCCAGTAGTTGGACAGGGTATAATGAAAAACTGTTTTTT. Residues: CASSWTGYNEKLFF. This chain links TRBV19 with TRBJ1-4; 8 bases fit TRBD1. The germline CDR1 and CDR2 sequences are LNHDA and SQIVND (reference sequence). This CDR3 is 14 amino acids long. V shed 5 bases, J shed 4 bases, and the junction held 3 bases outside the gene matches.

The genes are TRBV27 and TRBJ2-5; D may be TRBD2 (6 bases). Trimming shortened V by 7 bases and J by 7 bases, and 19 bases separated the two germline ends. Germline V lookup: CDR1 MNHEY, CDR2 SMNVEV (reference sequence). This CDR3 is 14 amino acids long. CDR3 loop: CASNPGGPPGTQYF. CDR3 DNA sequence: TGTGCCAGCAATCCCGGGGGACCTCCGGGGACCCAGTACTTC.

This rearrangement joins TRBV5-1 to TRBJ1-2; D is unclear. The CDR3 runs 13 residues. Per germline, CDR1 SGHRS and CDR2 YFSETQ. Trimming cost V 0 bases and J 5 bases, with 8 bases left between them. The CDR3 is CASSLARDYGYTF. The CDR3 DNA sequence: TGCGCCAGCAGCTTGGCTCGGGATTATGGCTACACCTTC.

The V and J genes are TRBV5-4 and TRBJ2-3, with 10 nucleotides matching TRBD2. The junction had 4 bases not matched to a gene; V was cut back by 3 bases and J by 6 bases. CDR3 length: 14 residues. Germline V lookup: CDR1 SGHNT, CDR2 YYREEE (reference sequence). The CDR3: CASSSGTSDDTQYF. The CDR3, as DNA: TGTGCCAGCAGCTCCGGGACTAGCGACGATACGCAGTATTTT.

V usage is TRBV7-2 and J usage is TRBJ2-1; the match to TRBD2 covers 8 bases. Germline assignment: CDR1 SGHTA and CDR2 FQGNSA. The CDR3 has 16 residues. The V and J ends lost 6 bases and 0 bases, in that order; junction bases with no gene match: 7. CDR3 sequence: CASRPTGGGSYNEQFF. CDR3 coding DNA: TGTGCCAGCAGACCCACCGGGGGGGGCTCCTACAATGAGCAGTTCTTC.

The V and J genes are TRBV7-9 and TRBJ2-7, with 9 bases matching TRBD1. CDR3 size: 15 residues. Germline V gene data show CDR1 as SEHNR and CDR2 as FQNEAQ (reference sequence). The trim removed 5 bases at V and 9 bases at J, leaving 14 bases unmatched. CDR3 sequence (DNA): TGTGCCAGCAGCCAACATCAGGACAGGGGAGGTCGGCAGTACTTC. It yields the protein CASSQHQDRGGRQYF.

This clone was detected a few times. The rearrangement uses TRBV25-1 and TRBJ1-6; possible D gene TRBD1, 6 bases. CDR1 is MGHDK, CDR2 SYGVNS, per germline. Trimming pared 8 bases from V and 7 bases from J, leaving 12 bases between. The CDR3 has 13 amino acids. The CDR3 region has the DNA TGTGCCAGCTCCACAGGGCTGAATTCACCCCTCCACTTT. Its translation is CASSTGLNSPLHF.

The chain employs TRBV18 and TRBJ1-1; 9 nucleotides match TRBD1. Trimming took 3 bases from V and 5 from J; bases not matched to a gene: 7. CDR3 size: 15 residues. The germline V gene has CDR1 KGHSH and CDR2 LQKENI. CDR3 DNA: TGTGCCAGCTCACCCTACGGGACAGGGCGGACTGAAGCTTTCTTT. Translating gives CASSPYGTGRTEAFF.

This clone was counted a single time. In DNA, the CDR3 is TGTGCCACCAGCTCCGGGACTCCCCTCTCCTACGAGCAGTACTTC. Translated, it gives CATSSGTPLSYEQYF. The rearrangement links TRBV15 to TRBJ2-7, with D possibly matching TRBD2 (6 bases). The CDR3 consists of 15 residues. V was trimmed by 5 bases and J by 0 bases, leaving 14 bases between them. Germline CDR1 reads LNHNV; CDR2 reads YYDKDF (reference sequence).

V usage is TRBV7-9 and J usage is TRBJ2-3; 9 bases are shared with TRBD2. Germline V lookup: CDR1 SEHNR, CDR2 FQNEAQ (reference sequence). The V and J ends lost 5 bases and 6 bases, in that order; junction bases with no gene match: 9. The CDR3 sequence is 15 residues long. As DNA, the CDR3 is TGTGCCAGCAGCACACCGCGGGAGGGCTTTGATACGCAGTATTTT. Its protein product is CASSTPREGFDTQYF.

CDR3 in DNA: TGTGCCAGCAGCCAGGAGGGGTCGGATCGACGCACAGATACGCAGTATTTT. Amino acid sequence: CASSQEGSDRRTDTQYF. The chain joins TRBV7-9 to TRBJ2-3; D may be TRBD2 (6 bases). Germline V gene lookup returns CDR1 SEHNR and CDR2 FQNEAQ (reference sequence). There are 17 residues in the CDR3. V was trimmed by 5 bases and J by 1 base, leaving 19 bases between them.

The chain has TRBV3-1 (or the pseudogene TRBV3-2) and TRBJ2-1; D may be TRBD2 (6 bases). V shed 7 bases and J shed 4 bases, with 17 bases lying between them. This CDR3 is 15 amino acids long. CDR1 and CDR2 from the germline V gene are LGHDT and YNNKEL (reference sequence). In DNA form, the CDR3 reads TGTGCCAGCACCACCCGGGGGTTCCCTTACAATGAGCAGTTCTTC. Protein product: CASTTRGFPYNEQFF.

To note about this clone: At the DNA level, this CDR3 is encoded by other sequences in the same sample as well. CDR3 in amino acids: CASSLGQMNTEAFF. CDR3 nucleotides: TGCGCCAGCAGCTTGGGACAGATGAACACTGAAGCTTTCTTT. V usage is TRBV5-1 and J usage is TRBJ1-1; maybe TRBD1 (5 bases). The CDR3 is 14 residues long. Trimming cost V 0 bases and J 0 bases, with 6 bases left between them. In germline, CDR1 is SGHRS, CDR2 YFSETQ.

The chain is built from TRBV2 and TRBJ1-1; no definite D call. The CDR3 loop spans 13 amino acids. Germline V gives CDR1 SNHLY, CDR2 FYNNEI. Trimming took off 6 bases at V and 1 base at J, with 9 bases between the two ends. CDR3 nucleotides: TGTGCCAGCAGGAAACAGTGGAACACTGAAGCTTTCTTT. As protein: CASRKQWNTEAFF.

V gene TRBV7-9 combines with J gene TRBJ2-7, with 11 positions matching TRBD2. The CDR3 spans 15 residues. V gave up 5 bases and J gave up 0 bases; unmatched junction bases: 3. CDR1 is SEHNR, CDR2 FQNEAQ, per germline (reference sequence). CDR3 coding DNA: TGTGCCAGCAGCGTCCTAGCGGGGGGCTCCTACGAGCAGTACTTC. The encoded protein is CASSVLAGGSYEQYF.

The V and J genes are TRBV7-8 and TRBJ1-4, with 10 positions matching TRBD1. The CDR3 runs 16 residues. V lost 5 bases to trimming and J lost 4 bases; unmatched junction nucleotides: 7. Germline CDR1 reads SGHVS; CDR2 reads FQNEAQ. In DNA, the CDR3 is TGTGCCAGCAGCACCAGACAGGGGGCGAGTAATGAAAAACTGTTTTTT. This encodes CASSTRQGASNEKLFF.

This CDR3 is CASSLADTPGYGYTF. Written as DNA, the CDR3 is TGTGCCAGCAGCTTAGCGGACACCCCGGGCTATGGCTACACCTTC. The J gene is TRBJ1-2, the V gene TRBV11-2, with a possible D match to TRBD1 (5 bases). Germline CDR1 SGHAT, CDR2 FQNNGV. There are 15 residues in the CDR3. V was pared by 1 base and J by 4 bases, with 13 bases between.

This chain connects TRBV18 to TRBJ2-6; TRBD1 agrees at 10 bases. V trimming: 3 bases; J trimming: 0 bases; junction bases outside the gene matches: 5. The CDR3 length is 18 residues. From germline, CDR1 is KGHSH and CDR2 LQKENI. CDR3 region: CASSPGTGDSSGANVLTF. CDR3 nucleotides: TGTGCCAGCTCACCCGGGACAGGGGACTCCTCTGGGGCCAACGTCCTGACTTTC. Full variable domain (rest looked up from reference TRBV18 and TRBJ2-6): NAGVMQNPRHLVRRRGQEARLRCSPMKGHSHVYWYRQLPEEGLKFMVYLQKENIIDESGMPKERFSAEFPKEGPSILRIQQVVRGDSAAYFCASSPGTGDSSGANVLTFGAGSRLTVL.

This clone was observed once. The chain employs TRBV5-6 and TRBJ1-5; no firm D call. CDR3 size: 16 residues. V lost 0 bases and J lost 0, with 10 bases in between. CDR1 is SGHDT and CDR2 is YYEEEE in the germline V gene. The CDR3 loop reads CASSLGRPGSNQPQHF. The CDR3 nucleotides read TGTGCCAGCAGCTTGGGGCGGCCGGGTAGCAATCAGCCCCAGCATTTT. Full variable domain (outside the CDR3, taken from reference TRBV5-6 and TRBJ1-5): DAGVTQSPTHLIKTRGQQVTLRCSPKSGHDTVSWYQQALGQGPQFIFQYYEEEERQRGNFPDRFSGHQFPNYSSELNVNALLLGDSALYLCASSLGRPGSNQPQHFGDGTRLSIL.

The DNA of the CDR3 is TGTGCCACCAGCAGAGGGTCGGAGGAAACGAGCTATGGCTACACCTTC. Protein sequence: CATSRGSEETSYGYTF. This chain uses TRBV15 with TRBJ1-2; no clear D. This CDR3 region has 16 residues. Trimming removed 1 base from V and 4 bases from J, with 16 bases in between. Germline CDR1 is LNHNV and CDR2 is YYDKDF (reference sequence).

CDR3 DNA sequence: TGTGCCAGCAGACCGACAGGGGCCAACTATGGCTACACCTTC. It specifies CASRPTGANYGYTF. J is TRBJ1-2 and V is TRBV5-4; 8 bases are a match to TRBD1. The CDR3 covers 14 residues. The germline V gene has CDR1 SGHNT and CDR2 YYREEE (reference sequence). The V segment lost 5 bases and the J segment 2 bases; nucleotides outside the gene matches: 5.

As for this clone: At one boundary the junction diverges from the germline segment, which might be a read error. DNA for the CDR3: TGTGCTAGTGGTTTGGGTAGTGTAGCGGCCTTC. It is translated as CASGLGSVAAF. The chain links TRBV12-5 to TRBJ1-2; D remains ambiguous. CDR1 is LGHNT, CDR2 FRNRAP, per germline. The CDR3 spans 11 residues.

At least ten counts were recorded for this clone. V is TRBV5-8 and J is TRBJ2-3, with D uncertain. This CDR3 has 13 amino acids. The V end was cut by 2 bases, the J end by 6 bases, with 10 bases between. Germline loops: CDR1 SGHTS, CDR2 YDEGEE. The CDR3 region is CASSFLEVDTQYF. CDR3 nucleotide sequence: TGTGCCAGCAGCTTTCTTGAGGTGGATACGCAGTATTTT.

V gene TRBV30 combines with J gene TRBJ1-2; D is undetermined. Trimming pared 3 bases from V and 4 bases from J, leaving 12 bases between. Germline V gene data show CDR1 as GTSNPN and CDR2 as SVGIG (reference sequence). The CDR3 consists of 13 residues. As DNA, the CDR3 is TGTGCCTGGAGCACACTCGGGTTCTATGGCTACACCTTC. It is translated as CAWSTLGFYGYTF.

This sequence joins TRBV11-2 and TRBJ1-2; no firm D call. The CDR3 is 13 amino acids. Trimming left V 7 bases short and J 3 bases short, with 12 bases between. Germline assignment: CDR1 SGHAT and CDR2 FQNNGV. Written as DNA, the CDR3 is TGTGCCAGCAACAACCTGAGGGACTATGGCTACACCTTC. It codes for CASNNLRDYGYTF.

CDR3: CASSQDVAGGPTNTEAFF. The CDR3 DNA is TGCGCCAGCAGCCAAGATGTGGCAGGGGGTCCGACGAACACTGAAGCTTTCTTT. The V gene is TRBV4-1, the J gene TRBJ1-1; 7 bases are a match to TRBD1. The V gene end was trimmed by 0 bases and the J gene end by 1 base; junction bases not matched to a gene: 11. Germline V CDR1 and CDR2: MGHRA, YSYEKL. The CDR3 has 18 residues.

The chain uses TRBV5-4 and TRBJ2-7, with a weak D call TRBD2 (5 bases). The germline V and J ends were trimmed by 1 base and 0 bases, with 11 bases remaining between them. Germline loops: CDR1 SGHNT, CDR2 YYREEE (reference sequence). This CDR3 region has 15 residues. This CDR3 reads CASSLSSLSSYEQYF. DNA of the CDR3: TGTGCCAGCAGCTTGTCTAGCCTTAGCTCCTACGAGCAGTACTTC.